The 26 T cell receptor beta chains reported below all come from one sample, sequenced in a study of blood T cell repertoires in COVID-19. The assay was immunoSEQ multiplex PCR, and TCRdb's table has in-frame clones only and misses some. The sample yields approximately 99,000 clones, roughly four fifths seen once. The sequenced sample consisted of peripheral blood. The receptors here all came from a woman in her 70s with acute or convalescent COVID-19.

The V call is TRBV11-1, the J call TRBJ2-1; 12 bases agree with TRBD2. Germline V gives CDR1 SGHAT, CDR2 FQDESV (reference sequence). The CDR3 is 15 amino acids. The J segment lost 9 bases and the V segment lost 4 bases, leaving 7 bases of the junction unmatched. CDR3 in amino acids: CASSSRTSGVPEQFF. CDR3 coding DNA: TGTGCCAGCAGCTCGAGGACTAGCGGGGTTCCTGAGCAGTTCTTC.

The V and J genes are TRBV20-1 and TRBJ2-3; 14 positions match TRBD2. CDR3 length: 17 residues. CDR1 and CDR2 (germline): DFQATT, SNEGSKA (reference sequence). V shed 3 bases and J 0 bases; nucleotides not matched to a gene: 5. This CDR3 is CSASKTSGGASTDTQYF. CDR3 sequence (DNA): TGCAGTGCTAGTAAGACTAGCGGGGGGGCTAGCACAGATACGCAGTATTTT.

This chain connects TRBV4-1 to TRBJ1-3; D is unclear. Trimming took off 3 bases at V and 3 bases at J, with 9 bases between the two ends. The CDR3 length is 14 residues. Germline-derived CDR1 and CDR2 are MGHRA and YSYEKL. Written as DNA, the CDR3 is TGCGCCAGCAGCCAGTTCCGGGTTGGAAACACCATATATTTT. Residues: CASSQFRVGNTIYF.

This chain connects TRBV5-4 to TRBJ1-1; D is perhaps TRBD1 (6 bases). CDR1 is SGHNT, CDR2 YYREEE, per germline (reference sequence). V lost 4 bases to trimming and J lost 4 bases, with 17 bases between them. This CDR3 is built from 15 residues. CDR3 sequence reads: CASSPRGAGVTEAFF. In DNA form, the CDR3 reads TGTGCCAGCAGCCCTCGGGGGGCTGGTGTCACTGAAGCTTTCTTT.

The V call is TRBV25-1, the J call TRBJ2-1; TRBD2 agrees at 8 bases. Germline CDR1 is MGHDK and CDR2 is SYGVNS. Trimming at V came to 2 bases and at J to 4 bases, leaving 7 bases not matched to a gene. This CDR3 region has 16 residues. The CDR3 DNA is TGTGCCAGCAGTGAAAAAGCGGGAGCAGCTTACAATGAGCAGTTCTTC. This sequence encodes CASSEKAGAAYNEQFF.

The chain joins TRBV29-1 to TRBJ1-1; D possibly corresponds to TRBD1 (6 bases). Trimming took off 6 bases at V and 0 bases at J, with 14 bases between the two ends. CDR3 size: 14 residues. Germline CDR1 SQVTM, CDR2 ANQGSEA. CDR3 amino acids: CSVQGRGMNTEAFF. CDR3 in DNA: TGCAGCGTACAGGGCAGGGGAATGAACACTGAAGCTTTCTTT.

The V call is TRBV27, the J call TRBJ2-7; D gene uncertain. With 0 bases removed from V and 5 bases from J, the gap between germline ends came to 11 bases. The CDR3 has 14 residues. From germline, CDR1 is MNHEY and CDR2 SMNVEV (reference sequence). The DNA of the CDR3 is TGTGCCAGCAGTTTATCGAGAGGTCTCCACGAGCAGTACTTC. It codes for CASSLSRGLHEQYF.

The chain joins TRBV28 to TRBJ2-7, with D tentatively TRBD1 (7 bases). In germline, CDR1 is MDHEN, CDR2 SYDVKM. The germline V and J ends were trimmed by 2 bases and 4 bases, with 15 bases remaining between them. This CDR3 region has 15 residues. In nucleotides, the CDR3 is TGTGCCAGCAGTTTACAGGGGGGCGGAGGTTACGAGCAGTACTTC. Translated: CASSLQGGGGYEQYF.

The V gene is TRBV7-9, the J gene TRBJ2-1, with 9 bases identical to TRBD1. Germline CDR1 and CDR2: SEHNR and FQNEAQ (reference sequence). The CDR3 has 17 residues. Losses at the gene ends were 4 bases for V and 3 bases for J; bases not matched to a gene: 10. CDR3 coding DNA: TGTGCCAGCAGCTCATCATACAGGGGGCTTTACTACAATGAGCAGTTCTTC. It translates to CASSSSYRGLYYNEQFF.

This clone was seen only once. The chain couples TRBV6-6 to TRBJ2-1, with 16 nucleotides matching TRBD2. V lost 5 bases, J lost 12 bases, and 7 bases stayed unmatched. This CDR3 has 15 residues. Germline CDR1 reads MNHNY; CDR2 reads SVGAGI (reference sequence). The CDR3 spells CASSPGTSGGGGQFF. The CDR3 DNA reads as TGTGCCAGCAGTCCCGGGACTAGCGGGGGGGGCGGGCAGTTCTTC.

V is TRBV18 and J is TRBJ1-5; 8 nucleotides match TRBD1. Losses at the gene ends were 4 bases for V and 5 bases for J; bases not matched to a gene: 16. CDR1 is KGHSH and CDR2 is LQKENI in the germline V gene. The CDR3 consists of 18 residues. The CDR3 DNA reads TGTGCCAGCTCACAGGGGGCGCAGGGGGCGCGAGTGGATCAGCCCCAGCATTTT. Protein product: CASSQGAQGARVDQPQHF. Variable domain in full (rest from reference TRBV18 and TRBJ1-5): NAGVMQNPRHLVRRRGQEARLRCSPMKGHSHVYWYRQLPEEGLKFMVYLQKENIIDESGMPKERFSAEFPKEGPSILRIQQVVRGDSAAYFCASSQGAQGARVDQPQHFGDGTRLSIL.

V usage is TRBV18 and J usage is TRBJ2-6; 7 bases are a match to TRBD1. The junction had 5 bases not matched to a gene; V was cut back by 4 bases and J by 2 bases. Germline V gene data show CDR1 as KGHSH and CDR2 as LQKENI. This CDR3 is built from 16 residues. The CDR3 DNA follows: TGTGCCAGCTCACGACAGGGTACCACTGGGGCCAACGTCCTGACTTTC. It encodes CASSRQGTTGANVLTF.

The chain combines TRBV7-9 with TRBJ1-2, with D tentatively TRBD1 (5 bases). The germline V and J ends were trimmed by 3 bases and 7 bases, with 12 bases remaining between them. Germline loops: CDR1 SEHNR, CDR2 FQNEAQ (reference sequence). The CDR3 extends over 13 amino acids. CDR3 region: CASSLGGWSGYTF. As DNA, the CDR3 is TGTGCCAGCAGCTTGGGGGGTTGGAGTGGCTACACCTTC.

This clone was recorded only once. This rearrangement joins TRBV18 to TRBJ2-7; 7 bases align to TRBD1. With the DNA end fitting TRBJ2-1 better, the J assignment may be wrong. This CDR3 comprises 13 residues. CDR1 and CDR2 (germline): KGHSH, LQKENI. The CDR3 DNA is TGTGCCAGCTCATGGGGACAGAACAATGAGCAGTTCTTC. Translated: CASSWGQNNEQFF.

V usage is TRBV24-1 and J usage is TRBJ2-1, with 9 bases matching TRBD2. The J segment lost 8 bases and the V segment lost 1 base, leaving 5 bases of the junction unmatched. There are 15 residues in the CDR3. Germline assignment: CDR1 KGHDR and CDR2 SFDVKD. CDR3 loop: CATSDFAGGPDEQFF. The CDR3 DNA reads TGTGCCACCAGTGATTTCGCGGGAGGGCCCGATGAGCAGTTCTTC.

Only a few counts were recorded for this clone. The chain is built from TRBV2 and TRBJ2-3; maybe TRBD2 (5 bases). This CDR3 comprises 15 residues. The germline V gene encodes CDR1 SNHLY and CDR2 FYNNEI. Trimming left V 4 bases short and J 4 bases short, with 15 bases between. The CDR3 bases are TGTGCCAGCAGTGGAGGGATCCTTAGTGCAGATACGCAGTATTTT. This gives the protein CASSGGILSADTQYF. The whole variable domain, remainder taken from reference TRBV2 and TRBJ2-3, is EPEVTQTPSHQVTQMGQEVILRCVPISNHLYFYWYRQILGQKVEFLVSFYNNEISEKSEIFDDQFSVERPDGSNFTLKIRSTKLEDSAMYFCASSGGILSADTQYFGPGTRLTVL.

The chain links TRBV9 to TRBJ2-2; TRBD1 might be the D (6 bases). V was shortened by 2 bases and J by 4 bases, with 18 bases between the two germline ends. The CDR3 covers 17 residues. Germline assignment: CDR1 SGDLS and CDR2 YYNGEE. The DNA for the CDR3 is TGTGCCAGCAGCGTCTCTTTGGTGGGGGCCGTCACCGGGGAGCTGTTTTTT. Protein product: CASSVSLVGAVTGELFF. Full variable domain (remainder filled in from reference TRBV9 and TRBJ2-2): DSGVTQTPKHLITATGQRVTLRCSPRSGDLSVYWYQQSLDQGLQFLIQYYNGEERAKGNILERFSAQQFPDLHSELNLSSLELGDSALYFCASSVSLVGAVTGELFFGEGSRLTVL.

The chain combines TRBV6-5 with TRBJ2-5, with 7 bases lining up with TRBD1. There are 13 residues in the CDR3. Germline V gives CDR1 MNHEY, CDR2 SVGAGI. After removal of 11 bases from V and 2 bases from J, the junction contained 8 bases not matched to a gene. The CDR3 DNA reads TGTGCCGAGGCCCGGACAGGACAAGAGACCCAGTACTTC. Protein sequence: CAEARTGQETQYF.

CDR3 amino acids: CASSYILAGGPETQYF. CDR3 DNA: TGTGCCAGCAGTTACATCCTAGCGGGAGGGCCGGAGACCCAGTACTTC. The J gene is TRBJ2-5, the V gene TRBV6-5, with 12 bases lining up with TRBD2. The germline V gene has CDR1 MNHEY and CDR2 SVGAGI. The CDR3 sequence is 16 residues long. V trimming: 2 bases; J trimming: 5 bases; junction bases outside the gene matches: 6.

The V gene is TRBV6-6, the J gene TRBJ1-1; 9 nucleotides line up with TRBD1. After removal of 5 bases from V and 1 base from J, the junction contained 5 bases not matched to a gene. Germline CDR1 reads MNHNY; CDR2 reads SVGAGI (reference sequence). There are 15 residues in the CDR3. CDR3 DNA: TGTGCCAGCAGTAACGACAGGGGGAGGAACACTGAAGCTTTCTTT. It codes for CASSNDRGRNTEAFF.

This chain links TRBV5-1 with TRBJ1-6, with 8 bases identical to TRBD1. Germline V gives CDR1 SGHRS, CDR2 YFSETQ. V shed 4 bases and J 14 bases; nucleotides not matched to a gene: 11. CDR3 length: 14 amino acids. Written as DNA, the CDR3 is TGCGCCAGCAGCGCCGGACAGGGCAGGGGGGCCCTCCACTTT. This codes for CASSAGQGRGALHF.

The chain carries TRBV19 and TRBJ1-6, with no clear D. Trimming removed 4 bases from V and 10 bases from J, with 11 bases in between. CDR1 LNHDA and CDR2 SQIVND come from the germline V gene (reference sequence). The CDR3 totals 13 residues. The CDR3 coding sequence is TGTGCCAGTAGTAGCGCGGGCGCGTCACCCCTCCACTTT. It is translated as CASSSAGASPLHF.

In its sample, this clone was seen a few times. Sequence at one end of the junction differs from germline and may be a read error. V is TRBV5-1 and J is TRBJ1-1, with 9 nucleotides matching TRBD1. The CDR3 runs to 15 residues. CDR1 and CDR2 from the germline V gene are SGHRS and YFSETQ. This CDR3 reads CASSDAQGANAEAFF. The CDR3 DNA reads as TGCGCCAGCAGCGACGCACAGGGGGCGAACGCTGAAGCTTTCTTT.

The chain carries TRBV5-4 and TRBJ2-2; TRBD1 matches at 7 bases. Germline V gene data show CDR1 as SGHNT and CDR2 as YYREEE (reference sequence). CDR3 length equals 14 residues. The V segment lost 5 bases and the J segment 4 bases; nucleotides outside the gene matches: 5. This CDR3 reads CASSWGTATGELFF. The DNA of the CDR3 is TGTGCCAGCAGTTGGGGGACAGCCACCGGGGAGCTGTTTTTT.

The chain carries TRBV18 and TRBJ2-1; 8 positions match TRBD1. The CDR3 covers 16 residues. V was clipped by 3 bases and J by 5 bases; unmatched bases: 9. Germline lookup yields CDR1 KGHSH and CDR2 LQKENI. The CDR3 loop reads CASSPRGQDENNEQFF. The CDR3 DNA sequence: TGTGCCAGCTCACCTCGGGGACAGGACGAGAACAATGAGCAGTTCTTC.

The chain combines TRBV28 with TRBJ2-3; 9 positions agree with TRBD1. The V and J ends lost 2 bases and 2 bases, in that order; junction bases with no gene match: 11. CDR3 length: 18 amino acids. Germline assignment: CDR1 MDHEN and CDR2 SYDVKM. CDR3 sequence: CASSLLSLWDRDTDTQYF. CDR3 coding DNA: TGTGCCAGCAGTTTACTTTCCCTCTGGGACAGGGACACAGATACGCAGTATTTT.